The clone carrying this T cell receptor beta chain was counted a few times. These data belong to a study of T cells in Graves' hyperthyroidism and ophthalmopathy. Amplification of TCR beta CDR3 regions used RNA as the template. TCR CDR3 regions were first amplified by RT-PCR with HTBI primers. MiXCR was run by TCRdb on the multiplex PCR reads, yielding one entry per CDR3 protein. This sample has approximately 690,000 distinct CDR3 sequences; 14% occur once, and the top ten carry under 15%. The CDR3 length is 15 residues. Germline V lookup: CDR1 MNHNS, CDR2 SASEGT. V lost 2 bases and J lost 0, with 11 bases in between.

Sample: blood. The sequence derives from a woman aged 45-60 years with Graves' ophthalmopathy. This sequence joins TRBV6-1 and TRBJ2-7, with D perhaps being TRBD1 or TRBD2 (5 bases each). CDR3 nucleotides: TGTGCCAGCAGTGAATTGAGGGGAAGCTCCTACGAGCAGTACTTC. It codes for CASSELRGSSYEQYF.